The 8 T cell receptor beta chains below come from one sample, sequenced in a study of blood T cell repertoires in COVID-19. Produced via immunoSEQ multiplex PCR; TCRdb's table is partial and in-frame only. Of roughly 130,000 clones listed, roughly four fifths are singletons. Input material: peripheral blood. These receptors were taken from a woman between 70 and 85 years old with acute or convalescent COVID-19.

In DNA, the CDR3 is TGTGCCAGCAGCCTAAAGGAGGAGAACACTGAAGCTTTCTTT. This translates into CASSLKEENTEAFF. The rearrangement uses TRBV3-1 (or the pseudogene TRBV3-2) and TRBJ1-1; D unresolved. Trimming removed 4 bases at V and 1 base at J, with 10 bases between. Germline CDR1 and CDR2: LGHDT and YNNKEL (reference sequence). The CDR3 is 14 residues long.

This sequence joins TRBV4-3 and TRBJ2-7; 7 bases map to TRBD1. The CDR3 consists of 15 residues. Trimming took 0 bases from V and 3 from J; bases not matched to a gene: 5. In germline, CDR1 is LGHNA, CDR2 YSLEER. The CDR3 DNA reads as TGCGCCAGCAGCCAAGATCGGGACAGATTCTACGAGCAGTACTTC. Its translation: CASSQDRDRFYEQYF.

The rearrangement links TRBV19 to TRBJ2-7; TRBD1 matches at 11 bases. V trimming: 2 bases; J trimming: 9 bases; junction bases outside the gene matches: 12. The CDR3 loop spans 16 amino acids. Germline values: CDR1 LNHDA, CDR2 SQIVND (reference sequence). The CDR3 region has the DNA TGTGCCAGTAGTATATTCGGAAAGGACAGGGGGCGTAGGCAGTACGTC. The encoded protein is CASSIFGKDRGRRQYV.

The rearrangement joins TRBV19 to TRBJ1-2; TRBD1 might be the D (5 bases). The CDR3 is made up of 12 amino acids. V lost 3 bases to trimming and J lost 8 bases, with 10 bases between them. Germline V gene data show CDR1 as LNHDA and CDR2 as SQIVND (reference sequence). CDR3 nucleotide sequence: TGTGCCAGTAGTATTCGGGGGGACGGCTACACCTTC. It encodes CASSIRGDGYTF.

Here the CDR3 reads CASSLGQSSNQPQHF. CDR3 in DNA: TGCGCCAGCAGCTTGGGACAATCTAGCAATCAGCCCCAGCATTTT. This rearrangement joins TRBV5-1 to TRBJ1-5; D gene ambiguous. This CDR3 spans 15 amino acids. V dropped 0 bases and J dropped 0 bases, with 7 bases sitting between them. Per germline, CDR1 SGHRS and CDR2 YFSETQ.

The chain combines TRBV6-5 with TRBJ2-2; possibly TRBD1 for D (5 bases). This CDR3 has 14 residues. The ends were cut back, 2 bases at V and 6 bases at J, with 10 bases in the middle. Germline CDR1 and CDR2: MNHEY and SVGAGI. The CDR3 here is CASSYVGLPGELFF. For the CDR3, the DNA is TGTGCCAGCAGTTACGTGGGGCTCCCCGGGGAGCTGTTTTTT.

In regard to this clone: The same CDR3 can be traced to other DNA sequences in this sample. The chain has TRBV2 and TRBJ1-2, with D unresolved. Germline V gene sequence: CDR1 SNHLY, CDR2 FYNNEI. The CDR3 totals 12 residues. V was shortened by 0 bases and J by 4 bases, with 3 bases between the two germline ends. In DNA form, the CDR3 reads TGTGCCAGCAGTGAAGCCCGCTATGGCTACACCTTC. This codes for CASSEARYGYTF.

V gene TRBV5-6 combines with J gene TRBJ2-2; TRBD1 might be the D (5 bases). V shed 4 bases and J shed 4 bases, with 17 bases lying between them. In germline, CDR1 is SGHDT, CDR2 YYEEEE. The CDR3 contains 16 residues. The CDR3 nucleotides are TGTGCCAGCAGCCCGGTCCAGGACACTGCCACCGGGGAGCTGTTTTTT. It translates to CASSPVQDTATGELFF.